The 27 T cell receptor beta chains presented below share a single source sample, sequenced in a study of CD8 T cells in ankylosing spondylitis. Each CDR3 protein is one row after TCRdb ran MiXCR on the 5' RACE reads. The sample includes 210,000 or so distinct CDR3 sequences, over 7% of them seen just once. The sequenced material came from blood, either unsorted or a sorted T cell fraction (not recorded which). These receptors came from a female donor with ankylosing spondylitis or in good health (not recorded which).

This clonotype was detected many times. V and J are TRBV5-1 and TRBJ2-3; 12 nucleotides align to TRBD2. The germline V gene encodes CDR1 SGHRS and CDR2 YFSETQ. The CDR3 loop spans 16 amino acids. With 0 bases clipped from V and 5 bases from J, the junction kept 4 bases outside the gene matches. CDR3 region: CASSLGLAGDVDTQYF. The CDR3 nucleotides read TGCGCCAGCAGCTTGGGACTAGCGGGAGATGTAGATACGCAGTATTTT.

This clonotype came up many times. V gene TRBV12-3 or TRBV12-4 combines with J gene TRBJ2-5, with D uncertain. V lost 3 bases, J lost 5 bases, and 10 bases lay in between. The CDR3 extends over 13 amino acids. The CDR3 protein is CASSFQGSETQYF. DNA for the CDR3: TGTGCCAGCAGTTTTCAAGGGTCGGAGACCCAGTACTTC.

This clonotype has a count of ten or more. The chain combines TRBV10-3 with TRBJ2-2; a possible D gene is TRBD1 (5 bases). The CDR3 is made up of 14 amino acids. Germline loops: CDR1 ENHRY, CDR2 SYGVKD. The V end was cut by 2 bases, the J end by 3 bases, with 7 bases between. The CDR3 spells CAISERGDTGELFF. In DNA, the CDR3 is TGTGCCATCAGTGAGAGGGGCGACACCGGGGAGCTGTTTTTT.

On this clonotype: Being one base from a much bigger clone, this may be a read error. The J gene is TRBJ2-3, the V gene TRBV28; D is ambiguous. The DNA end lines up better with TRBJ1-5; the J call may be wrong. The CDR3 totals 15 residues. CDR1 is MDHEN and CDR2 is SYDVKM in the germline V gene. CDR3 region: CASINSGISTDTQHF. CDR3 sequence (DNA): TGTGCCAGCATTAACAGCGGGATTAGCACAGATACGCAGCATTTT.

This clonotype was seen repeatedly, ten times or more. This sequence joins TRBV6-1 and TRBJ2-3; possibly TRBD2 for D (7 bases). CDR3 size: 15 residues. Germline V CDR1 and CDR2: MNHNS, SASEGT. The V end was cut by 8 bases, the J end by 6 bases, with 21 bases between. The CDR3 coding sequence is TGTGCCAGCCGCGATGGGGGGGACAATGGCGATACGCAGTATTTT. Protein product: CASRDGGDNGDTQYF.

The gene calls are TRBV15 and TRBJ1-5; a possible D gene is TRBD1 (5 bases). The CDR3 contains 18 residues. Germline CDR1 LNHNV, CDR2 YYDKDF (reference sequence). The CDR3 here is CIFLGTHDALCSNQPQHF. The CDR3 nucleotides read TGTATTTTCTTGGGGACTCATGATGCACTGTGTAGCAATCAGCCCCAGCATTTT.

This clonotype appeared a few times. The V gene is TRBV3-1, the J gene TRBJ2-7, with 7 nucleotides matching TRBD2. CDR3 length: 14 amino acids. The V gene's germline CDR1 is LGHDT and CDR2 YNNKEL (reference sequence). V lost 4 bases to trimming and J lost 6 bases; unmatched junction nucleotides: 9. Written as DNA, the CDR3 is TGTGCCAGCAGCCTAGCGGGCGCTCGGGGCGAGCAGTACTTC. Encoded protein: CASSLAGARGEQYF.

This clonotype was found many times. The J gene is TRBJ2-3, the V gene TRBV11-2, with 9 nucleotides matching TRBD2. This CDR3 comprises 17 residues. CDR1 and CDR2 (germline): SGHAT, FQNNGV. Trimming cost V 0 bases and J 0 bases; bases outside gene matches: 4. Written as DNA, the CDR3 is TGTGCCAGCAGCTTAGATAGACTAGCGGTGAGCACAGATACGCAGTATTTT. Translated, it gives CASSLDRLAVSTDTQYF.

A note on this clonotype: A much larger clone differs from this one at a single base, so this may be a read error. CDR3 coding DNA: TGTGCCAGCAGTTACCAGGGGACTAGCGGGCATGCGCAGTTCTTC. It encodes CASSYQGTSGHAQFF. This chain joins TRBV6-5 and TRBJ2-1, with 12 bases aligning to TRBD2. There are 15 residues in the CDR3. Trimming cost V 2 bases and J 12 bases; bases outside gene matches: 8. CDR1 is MNHEY and CDR2 is SVGAGI in the germline V gene.

Many counts were recorded for this clonotype. The chain has TRBV6-5 and TRBJ2-3; 7 bases line up with TRBD1. Per germline, CDR1 MNHEY and CDR2 SVGAGI. V gave up 0 bases and J gave up 4 bases; unmatched junction bases: 10. CDR3 length: 17 residues. The CDR3 protein is CASSYSIREQGPDTQYF. Here the CDR3 DNA reads TGTGCCAGCAGTTACTCGATCAGGGAACAGGGGCCAGATACGCAGTATTTT.

This clonotype was detected many times. The chain is built from TRBV5-5 and TRBJ2-7; D unclear. The CDR3 consists of 12 residues. The V gene lost 4 bases and the J gene lost 6 bases, with 11 bases spanning the gap. Germline V gives CDR1 SGHKS, CDR2 YYEKEE (reference sequence). CDR3 bases: TGTGCCAGCAGCCTCCAACGAGGCGAGCAGTACTTC. It codes for CASSLQRGEQYF.

This chain links TRBV11-2 with TRBJ2-1; TRBD2 agrees at 13 bases. The J segment lost 6 bases and the V segment lost 6 bases, leaving 11 bases of the junction unmatched. Germline V gene sequence: CDR1 SGHAT, CDR2 FQNNGV. This CDR3 region has 17 residues. DNA of the CDR3: TGTGCCAGCAGGCGATCCGGGACTAGCGGGATAGGCAATGAGCAGTTCTTC. Translating gives CASRRSGTSGIGNEQFF.

There are many counts of this clonotype. The chain uses TRBV29-1 and TRBJ2-7; 9 nucleotides agree with TRBD1. This CDR3 is 13 amino acids long. Looked up from germline, CDR1 is SQVTM and CDR2 is ANQGSEA. After removal of 5 bases from V and 5 bases from J, the junction contained 7 bases not matched to a gene. DNA for the CDR3: TGCAGCGTTAGCGGGACAGGGAACCACGAGCAGTACTTC. Translation: CSVSGTGNHEQYF.

This clonotype was picked up many times. The chain employs TRBV20-1 and TRBJ2-3; TRBD2 is a possible D gene (6 bases). Trimming removed 3 bases at V and 2 bases at J, with 9 bases between. The length of the CDR3 is 13 residues. Germline values: CDR1 DFQATT, CDR2 SNEGSKA (reference sequence). DNA for the CDR3: TGCAGTGCTAGCGGGAGTTCCACAGATACGCAGTATTTT. Protein sequence: CSASGSSTDTQYF.

This clonotype has at least ten counts. The chain carries TRBV10-1 and TRBJ2-7; D is uncertain. CDR1 and CDR2 from the germline V gene are WNHNN and SYGVQD (reference sequence). V lost 11 bases to trimming and J lost 0 bases, with 11 bases between them. The CDR3 is 12 amino acids. CDR3 nucleotide sequence: TGCGCCTCTCCGGACGGCTCCTACGAGCAGTACTTC. It specifies CASPDGSYEQYF.

The rearrangement uses TRBV11-2 and TRBJ2-2, with a weak D call TRBD2 (6 bases). Germline V gives CDR1 SGHAT, CDR2 FQNNGV. This CDR3 has 15 residues. Between the trimmed V and J ends, which lost 6 bases and 0 bases, there was a span of 11 bases. CDR3 nucleotide sequence: TGTGCCAGCAGTAAGGGGACTGCGAACACCGGGGAGCTGTTTTTT. Its protein is CASSKGTANTGELFF.

This clonotype was picked up many times. Here the CDR3 reads CASSFSGTQETQYF. Written as DNA, the CDR3 is TGTGCCAGCAGTTTTTCCGGGACTCAAGAGACCCAGTACTTC. The rearrangement joins TRBV12-3 or TRBV12-4 to TRBJ2-5, with D perhaps matching TRBD2 (6 bases). The length of the CDR3 is 14 residues. Trimming pared 3 bases from V and 2 bases from J, leaving 10 bases between.

This clonotype came up many times. The chain has TRBV7-7 and TRBJ2-5; 8 bases are a match to TRBD2. Germline V gene sequence: CDR1 SSHAT, CDR2 FNYEAQ (reference sequence). CDR3 length equals 15 residues. V was pared by 5 bases and J by 5 bases, with 10 bases of the junction left unmatched. CDR3 nucleotides: TGTGCCAGCAGCCACGATGCGGGAGGATGGGAGACCCAGTACTTC. Amino acids: CASSHDAGGWETQYF.

This clonotype was recorded at least ten times. The V gene is TRBV20-1, the J gene TRBJ1-4; 9 bases agree with TRBD1. There are 14 residues in the CDR3. V shed 5 bases, J shed 7 bases, and the junction held 8 bases outside the gene matches. Germline-derived CDR1 and CDR2 are DFQATT and SNEGSKA (reference sequence). The CDR3: CSAEPGQGTEKLFF. The CDR3 DNA is TGCAGTGCTGAACCGGGACAGGGAACTGAAAAACTGTTTTTT.

This clonotype was seen a handful of times. One base away lies a much larger clone, so this may be a sequencing read error. This chain joins TRBV11-2 and TRBJ1-6, with D maybe TRBD1 (5 bases). The length of the CDR3 is 16 residues. Looked up from germline, CDR1 is SGHAT and CDR2 is FQNNGV. CDR3 region: CVSSFSSGLMGSPLHF. The CDR3 DNA reads as TGTGTCAGCAGCTTTTCGTCAGGGTTGATGGGTTCACCCCTCCACTTT.

Only a few counts were recorded for this clonotype. This chain uses TRBV11-3 with TRBJ2-1; tentatively, D is TRBD2 (6 bases). This CDR3 contains 14 residues. CDR1 and CDR2 from the germline V gene are SGHNT and YENEEA. V was shortened by 5 bases and J by 10 bases, with 18 bases between the two germline ends. CDR3 coding DNA: TGTGCCAGCAGCCCAGTACGGGGGAGTAGGGAGCAGTTCTTC. Its protein product is CASSPVRGSREQFF.

Note on this clonotype: One end of the junction does not line up with germline, which may come from a read error. The genes are TRBV10-3 and TRBJ2-2, with TRBD2 matching over 9 bases. Germline V CDR1 and CDR2: ENHRY, SYGVKD. The CDR3 consists of 17 residues. The CDR3 DNA sequence: TGTGTCATCAGTGAGCCTGATAGCGGGGGACCAACGGGGGAGCTGTTTTTT. This translates into CVISEPDSGGPTGELFF.

A few counts support this clonotype. The genes are TRBV7-2 and TRBJ2-7; TRBD2 agrees at 7 bases. Germline V gene sequence: CDR1 SGHTA, CDR2 FQGNSA. This CDR3 comprises 15 residues. The ends lost 4 bases at V and 3 bases at J; junction bases unmatched: 9. The DNA for the CDR3 is TGTGCCAGCAGCTCCGGGGGAGGGCCTAACTACGAGCAGTACTTC. Its protein product is CASSSGGGPNYEQYF.

This clonotype showed up many times. The chain employs TRBV5-1 and TRBJ2-1; weak D call: TRBD2 (6 bases). The CDR3 is 17 residues long. V was cut by 5 bases and J by 0 bases, with 18 bases left in between. The germline V gene has CDR1 SGHRS and CDR2 YFSETQ. The DNA of the CDR3 is TGCGCCAGCAGGTCTGTCGGGATGGGGGGCTCCTACAATGAGCAGTTCTTC. It translates to CASRSVGMGGSYNEQFF.

This clonotype was observed at least ten times. This chain connects TRBV4-3 to TRBJ2-5; possible D gene TRBD1, 6 bases. This CDR3 comprises 15 residues. From germline, CDR1 is LGHNA and CDR2 YSLEER. V gave up 0 bases and J gave up 3 bases, with 11 bases separating them. Here the CDR3 reads CASSQDTGYEETQYF. CDR3 DNA sequence: TGCGCCAGCAGCCAAGATACAGGGTACGAAGAGACCCAGTACTTC.

There are many counts of this clonotype. The chain links TRBV19 to TRBJ2-1, with TRBD1 matching 11 bases. This CDR3 contains 16 residues. Germline V lookup: CDR1 LNHDA, CDR2 SQIVND (reference sequence). Losses at the gene ends were 7 bases for V and 12 bases for J; bases not matched to a gene: 17. The CDR3 nucleotides read TGTGCCAGTACCCCACCCGGACAGGGGGCCCGGAGCGGGCAGTTCTTC. As protein: CASTPPGQGARSGQFF.

This clonotype was counted many times. A read error may account for a junction end that differs from germline. The gene calls are TRBV19 and TRBJ1-5; TRBD1 matches at 7 bases. Germline V gene sequence: CDR1 LNHDA, CDR2 SQIVND (reference sequence). CDR3 size: 13 residues. This CDR3 reads CASSTTTGQPKHF. Here the CDR3 DNA reads TGTGCCAGTAGTACCACGACAGGGCAGCCCAAGCATTTT.